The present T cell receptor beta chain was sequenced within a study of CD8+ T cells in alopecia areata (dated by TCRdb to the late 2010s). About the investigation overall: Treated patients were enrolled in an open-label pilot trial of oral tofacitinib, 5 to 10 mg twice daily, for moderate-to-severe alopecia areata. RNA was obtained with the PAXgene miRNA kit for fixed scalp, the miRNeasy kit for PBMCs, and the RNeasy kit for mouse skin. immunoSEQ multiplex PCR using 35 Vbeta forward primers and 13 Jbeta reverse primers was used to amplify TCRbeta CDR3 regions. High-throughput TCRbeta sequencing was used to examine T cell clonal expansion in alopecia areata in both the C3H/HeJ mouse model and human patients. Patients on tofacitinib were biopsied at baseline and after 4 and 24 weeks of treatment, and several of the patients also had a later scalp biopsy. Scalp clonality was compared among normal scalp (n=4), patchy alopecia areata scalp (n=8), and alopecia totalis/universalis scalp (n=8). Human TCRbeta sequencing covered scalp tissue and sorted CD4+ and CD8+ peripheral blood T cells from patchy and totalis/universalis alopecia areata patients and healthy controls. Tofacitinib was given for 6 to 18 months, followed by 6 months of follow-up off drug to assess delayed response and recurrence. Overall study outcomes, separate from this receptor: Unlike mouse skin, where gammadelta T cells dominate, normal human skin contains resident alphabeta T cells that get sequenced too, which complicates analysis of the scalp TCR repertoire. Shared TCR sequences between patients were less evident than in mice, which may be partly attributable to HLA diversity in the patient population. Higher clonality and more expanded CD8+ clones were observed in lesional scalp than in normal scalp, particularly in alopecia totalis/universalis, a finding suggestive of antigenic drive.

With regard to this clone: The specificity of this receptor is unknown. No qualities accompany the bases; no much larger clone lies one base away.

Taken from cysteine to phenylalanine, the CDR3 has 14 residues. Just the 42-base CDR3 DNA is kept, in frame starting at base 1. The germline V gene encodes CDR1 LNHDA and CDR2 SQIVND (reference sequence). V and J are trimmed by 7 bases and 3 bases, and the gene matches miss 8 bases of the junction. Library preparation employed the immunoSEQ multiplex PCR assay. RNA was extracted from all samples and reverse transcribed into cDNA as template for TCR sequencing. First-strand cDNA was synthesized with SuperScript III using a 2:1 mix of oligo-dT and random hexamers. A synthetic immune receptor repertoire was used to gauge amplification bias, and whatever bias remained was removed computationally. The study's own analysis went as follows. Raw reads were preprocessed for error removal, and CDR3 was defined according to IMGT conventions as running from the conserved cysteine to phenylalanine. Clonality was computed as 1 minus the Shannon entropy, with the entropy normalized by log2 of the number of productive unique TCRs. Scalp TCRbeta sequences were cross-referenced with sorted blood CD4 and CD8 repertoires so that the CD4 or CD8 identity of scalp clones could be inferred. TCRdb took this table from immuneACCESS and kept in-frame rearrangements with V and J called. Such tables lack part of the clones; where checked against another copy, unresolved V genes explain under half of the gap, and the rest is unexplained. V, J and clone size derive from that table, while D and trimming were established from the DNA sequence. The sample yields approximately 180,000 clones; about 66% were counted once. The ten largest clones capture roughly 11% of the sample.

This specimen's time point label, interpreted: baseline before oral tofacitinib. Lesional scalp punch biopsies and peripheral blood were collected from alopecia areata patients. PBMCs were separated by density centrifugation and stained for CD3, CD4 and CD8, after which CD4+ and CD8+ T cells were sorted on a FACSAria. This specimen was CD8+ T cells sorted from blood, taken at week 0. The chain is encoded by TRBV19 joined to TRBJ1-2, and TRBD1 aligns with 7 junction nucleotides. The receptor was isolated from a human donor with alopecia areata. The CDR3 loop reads CASTPSQGHYGYTF. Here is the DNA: TGTGCCAGTACCCCCTCACAGGGGCACTATGGCTACACCTTC.